A single sample gave rise to the 15 T cell receptor beta chains below, sequenced in a study of T cell responses to AZD1222 COVID-19 vaccine. Generated by immunoSEQ multiplex PCR, the TCRdb table keeps only in-frame clones and is missing some. The data show about 130,000 clones, just over 85% seen once. This material consisted of peripheral blood, taken on day 0 of AZD1222 vaccination. These TCRs come from an adult in good health.

This chain connects TRBV18 to TRBJ1-2; 8 bases match TRBD1. CDR1 and CDR2 from the germline V gene are KGHSH and LQKENI. V trimming: 2 bases; J trimming: 0 bases; junction bases outside the gene matches: 5. This CDR3 contains 16 residues. CDR3 amino acids: CASSPGAGGPNYGYTF. The CDR3 region has the DNA TGTGCCAGCTCACCAGGTGCAGGGGGCCCTAACTATGGCTACACCTTC.

This sequence joins TRBV19 and TRBJ1-1; tentatively, D is TRBD1 (6 bases). The CDR3 has 13 amino acids. Trimming removed 8 bases from V and 5 bases from J, with 15 bases in between. Germline V gene sequence: CDR1 LNHDA, CDR2 SQIVND (reference sequence). The CDR3 reads CASRGGARTEAFF. The CDR3, as DNA: TGTGCCAGTCGAGGGGGGGCAAGGACTGAAGCTTTCTTT. The whole variable domain, remainder taken from reference TRBV19 and TRBJ1-1, is DGGITQSPKYLFRKEGQNVTLSCEQNLNHDAMYWYRQDPGQGLRLIYYSQIVNDFQKGDIAEGYSVSREKKESFPLTVTSAQKNPTAFYLCASRGGARTEAFFGQGTRLTVV.

The CDR3 DNA reads as TGTGCCAGCAGCTTAGCCTCAGCCGCGGGCTATGGCTACACCTTC. Protein product: CASSLASAAGYGYTF. The V and J genes are TRBV13 and TRBJ1-2, with D unresolved. This CDR3 has 15 amino acids. The germline V gene has CDR1 PRHDT and CDR2 FYEKMQ (reference sequence). Trimming removed 1 base from V and 4 bases from J, with 13 bases in between.

The chain couples TRBV23-1 to TRBJ1-1; a possible D gene is TRBD1 (6 bases). TRBV23-1 is marked as an open reading frame, function uncertain. With 10 bases removed from V and 4 bases from J, the gap between germline ends came to 19 bases. This CDR3 has 14 residues. In DNA form, the CDR3 reads TGCGCCACCCACCGTAGGGGGTGGGGCACTGAAGCTTTCTTT. Amino acids: CATHRRGWGTEAFF.

V is TRBV27 and J is TRBJ1-1; a possible D gene is TRBD1 (5 bases). Trimming cost V 4 bases and J 4 bases, with 10 bases left between them. This CDR3 has 13 amino acids. Germline V CDR1 and CDR2: MNHEY, SMNVEV (reference sequence). The CDR3 nucleotides read TGTGCCAGCAGTTCCTGGCAGGGCACTGAAGCTTTCTTT. Amino acid sequence: CASSSWQGTEAFF.

The chain is built from TRBV6-5 and TRBJ1-6; unclear D gene. V lost 0 bases to trimming and J lost 9 bases, with 12 bases between them. Germline V CDR1 and CDR2: MNHEY, SVGAGI. This CDR3 spans 15 amino acids. The CDR3 spells CASSYSGNGVSPLHF. The CDR3 DNA is TGTGCCAGCAGTTACTCGGGGAATGGCGTTTCACCCCTCCACTTT.

The rearrangement links TRBV11-2 to TRBJ2-7; D not certain. CDR3 length: 13 amino acids. CDR1 is SGHAT and CDR2 is FQNNGV in the germline V gene. Between the trimmed V and J ends, which lost 2 bases and 2 bases, there was a span of 7 bases. CDR3 sequence reads: CASSLPVTYEQYF. CDR3 DNA: TGTGCCAGCAGCTTACCTGTTACCTACGAGCAGTACTTC.

This chain links TRBV4-3 with TRBJ1-4; D is unclear. CDR1 is LGHNA, CDR2 YSLEER, per germline. V lost 0 bases and J 5 bases, leaving 13 bases between the germline ends. The CDR3 covers 16 residues. CDR3 bases: TGCGCCAGCAGCCAAGATTGGGCAGGCGGGAATGAAAAACTGTTTTTT. Translated: CASSQDWAGGNEKLFF.

This chain connects TRBV3-1 (or the pseudogene TRBV3-2) to TRBJ1-2; no firm D call. V was cut by 2 bases and J by 7 bases, with 11 bases left in between. The V gene's germline CDR1 is LGHDT and CDR2 YNNKEL (reference sequence). The CDR3 has 13 amino acids. CDR3 bases: TGTGCCAGCAGCCAATGGCAGGAGATTGGCTACACCTTC. It is translated as CASSQWQEIGYTF.

The V and J genes are TRBV5-1 and TRBJ2-7; no clear D. Per germline, CDR1 SGHRS and CDR2 YFSETQ. This CDR3 comprises 15 residues. Trimming took off 3 bases at V and 5 bases at J, with 18 bases between the two ends. The CDR3 reads CASSSGRTDAHEQYF. Here the CDR3 DNA reads TGCGCCAGCAGCTCAGGCCGGACCGACGCCCACGAGCAGTACTTC. The variable domain in full, completed from reference TRBV5-1 and TRBJ2-7, reads KAGVTQTPRYLIKTRGQQVTLSCSPISGHRSVSWYQQTPGQGLQFLFEYFSETQRNKGNFPGRFSGRQFSNSRSEMNVSTLELGDSALYLCASSSGRTDAHEQYFGPGTRLTVT.

V and J are TRBV29-1 and TRBJ2-5; tentative D call: TRBD2 (7 bases). Germline V gene lookup returns CDR1 SQVTM and CDR2 ANQGSEA. V was shortened by 6 bases and J by 1 base, with 18 bases between the two germline ends. This CDR3 spans 15 amino acids. The CDR3 sequence: CSVGGGRLPQETQYF. In DNA, the CDR3 is TGCAGCGTAGGGGGGGGAAGACTACCCCAAGAGACCCAGTACTTC.

V gene TRBV5-1 combines with J gene TRBJ1-6; D is ambiguous. V gave up 4 bases and J gave up 0 bases, with 5 bases separating them. CDR3 size: 14 residues. CDR1 SGHRS and CDR2 YFSETQ come from the germline V gene. CDR3 loop: CASSASSYNSPLHF. As DNA, the CDR3 is TGCGCCAGCAGCGCCAGCTCCTATAATTCACCCCTCCACTTT.

The chain couples TRBV9 to TRBJ2-1; 8 bases fit TRBD2. Looked up from germline, CDR1 is SGDLS and CDR2 is YYNGEE. The CDR3 contains 14 residues. Losses at the gene ends were 6 bases for V and 0 bases for J; bases not matched to a gene: 2. The CDR3 protein is CASTGGVSYNEQFF. The CDR3 region has the DNA TGTGCCAGCACCGGGGGGGTCTCCTACAATGAGCAGTTCTTC.

The chain carries TRBV7-3 and TRBJ1-1; the match to TRBD1 covers 8 bases. This CDR3 spans 14 amino acids. CDR1 is SGHTA and CDR2 is FQGTGA in the germline V gene. Losses at the gene ends were 4 bases for V and 5 bases for J; bases not matched to a gene: 6. The CDR3 is CASSSVQGETEAFF. In nucleotides, the CDR3 is TGTGCCAGCAGCTCCGTACAGGGGGAAACTGAAGCTTTCTTT.

The CDR3 DNA reads as TGTGCCAGCAGCCGAGCGTCTAGCACAGATACGCAGTATTTT. Protein product: CASSRASSTDTQYF. The chain joins TRBV4-2 to TRBJ2-3; no clear D. The germline V gene has CDR1 LGHNA and CDR2 YNFKEQ. The CDR3 contains 14 residues. Deletions cut 4 bases from V and 0 bases from J, with 8 bases between.